This TCR beta chain was identified during a study of CD8+CD57+ T cells in acquired aplastic anemia (dated by TCRdb to the late 2010s). In the study overall: On average, sorted CD4+ and CD8+ cells yielded approximately 3 ug of extracted DNA, with a range of about 0.18 to 30 ug. CD8+CD57+ expansion was defined as a frequency above the mean frequency observed in healthy subjects.

Flow cytometry had shown CD8+CD57+ cell expansion in the patients selected for sequencing. Every patient had severe acquired aplastic anemia, diagnosed using the International Study of Aplastic Anemia and Agranulocytosis and Camitta criteria. No therapy had been received by the patients at the time of blood sampling. TCR repertoires of sorted CD4+ and CD8+ blood T cells from severe aplastic anemia patients and healthy subjects were deep-sequenced in the study. Patients were enrolled under clinicaltrials.gov protocols 00001620, 01623167, 00001397, 00071045, 00081523 and 00961064 in the USA. Ficoll-Paque density gradient centrifugation was used to isolate peripheral blood mononuclear cells. Before DNA was extracted, CD4+ and CD8+ T cells were sorted using either FACS or magnetic beads. As to this clonotype: What antigen it recognizes has not been identified. The sample holds no much larger clone one base away, and base qualities are not on file.

Points the paper makes about the study in general: Fewer than 35 CD8+ CDR3 sequences were found to be shared between patients and controls, but these sequences appeared to be highly expressed in patients and within the immunodominant clones of the patients. Between patients and healthy controls, no significant difference in CD8+ Simpson's diversity was found (P=0.060).

As encoded in the germline V gene, CDR1 is MDHEN while CDR2 is SYDVKM. V loses 3 bases of germline sequence and J loses 6 bases, and the interval between the two ends is 18 bases. Measured from the cysteine to the phenylalanine, the CDR3 is 16 residues long. The DNA shown is the 48-base CDR3, in frame from base 1. Genomic DNA served as template for TCR beta VDJ combination and CDR3 sequence profiling. TCR repertoire sequencing was run on an Illumina HiSeq 2000. The paper's processing steps were these. Repertoire assessment relied on Simpson's diversity index, CDR3 size and DJ length profiles, and TRBV/TRBJ rearrangement plots. Whichever DNA sequence was most abundant in the deep sequencing data was defined as the immunodominant clone. CDR3 amino acid sequences were screened for sharing across subjects and were compared with published repertoires and the VDJdb database. TCRdb took the public reads, trimmed them with fastp at Q25, ran MiXCR for clone calling and kept in-frame beta chains. Merged by CDR3 protein, the rows form single entries marked with the most common genes and DNA. None of the V and J calls come from the authors' own analysis; TCRdb made them. The sample contains 200,000 to 250,000 distinct CDR3 sequences, about 62% of them found a single time. 58% of the sample is taken by the ten largest.

The source is a human donor with aplastic anemia. The sequencing sample was made of sorted CD4+, CD8+, or CD8+CD57+ T cells (not recorded which) from PBMCs. The sequence joins TRBV28 to TRBJ1-5; TRBD1 is a weak D gene call, 6 bases matching. The sequenced DNA: TGTGCCAGCAGTTTGTATCAGGGGTCCTCGGGTCAGCCCCAGCATTTT. Its protein product is CASSLYQGSSGQPQHF.